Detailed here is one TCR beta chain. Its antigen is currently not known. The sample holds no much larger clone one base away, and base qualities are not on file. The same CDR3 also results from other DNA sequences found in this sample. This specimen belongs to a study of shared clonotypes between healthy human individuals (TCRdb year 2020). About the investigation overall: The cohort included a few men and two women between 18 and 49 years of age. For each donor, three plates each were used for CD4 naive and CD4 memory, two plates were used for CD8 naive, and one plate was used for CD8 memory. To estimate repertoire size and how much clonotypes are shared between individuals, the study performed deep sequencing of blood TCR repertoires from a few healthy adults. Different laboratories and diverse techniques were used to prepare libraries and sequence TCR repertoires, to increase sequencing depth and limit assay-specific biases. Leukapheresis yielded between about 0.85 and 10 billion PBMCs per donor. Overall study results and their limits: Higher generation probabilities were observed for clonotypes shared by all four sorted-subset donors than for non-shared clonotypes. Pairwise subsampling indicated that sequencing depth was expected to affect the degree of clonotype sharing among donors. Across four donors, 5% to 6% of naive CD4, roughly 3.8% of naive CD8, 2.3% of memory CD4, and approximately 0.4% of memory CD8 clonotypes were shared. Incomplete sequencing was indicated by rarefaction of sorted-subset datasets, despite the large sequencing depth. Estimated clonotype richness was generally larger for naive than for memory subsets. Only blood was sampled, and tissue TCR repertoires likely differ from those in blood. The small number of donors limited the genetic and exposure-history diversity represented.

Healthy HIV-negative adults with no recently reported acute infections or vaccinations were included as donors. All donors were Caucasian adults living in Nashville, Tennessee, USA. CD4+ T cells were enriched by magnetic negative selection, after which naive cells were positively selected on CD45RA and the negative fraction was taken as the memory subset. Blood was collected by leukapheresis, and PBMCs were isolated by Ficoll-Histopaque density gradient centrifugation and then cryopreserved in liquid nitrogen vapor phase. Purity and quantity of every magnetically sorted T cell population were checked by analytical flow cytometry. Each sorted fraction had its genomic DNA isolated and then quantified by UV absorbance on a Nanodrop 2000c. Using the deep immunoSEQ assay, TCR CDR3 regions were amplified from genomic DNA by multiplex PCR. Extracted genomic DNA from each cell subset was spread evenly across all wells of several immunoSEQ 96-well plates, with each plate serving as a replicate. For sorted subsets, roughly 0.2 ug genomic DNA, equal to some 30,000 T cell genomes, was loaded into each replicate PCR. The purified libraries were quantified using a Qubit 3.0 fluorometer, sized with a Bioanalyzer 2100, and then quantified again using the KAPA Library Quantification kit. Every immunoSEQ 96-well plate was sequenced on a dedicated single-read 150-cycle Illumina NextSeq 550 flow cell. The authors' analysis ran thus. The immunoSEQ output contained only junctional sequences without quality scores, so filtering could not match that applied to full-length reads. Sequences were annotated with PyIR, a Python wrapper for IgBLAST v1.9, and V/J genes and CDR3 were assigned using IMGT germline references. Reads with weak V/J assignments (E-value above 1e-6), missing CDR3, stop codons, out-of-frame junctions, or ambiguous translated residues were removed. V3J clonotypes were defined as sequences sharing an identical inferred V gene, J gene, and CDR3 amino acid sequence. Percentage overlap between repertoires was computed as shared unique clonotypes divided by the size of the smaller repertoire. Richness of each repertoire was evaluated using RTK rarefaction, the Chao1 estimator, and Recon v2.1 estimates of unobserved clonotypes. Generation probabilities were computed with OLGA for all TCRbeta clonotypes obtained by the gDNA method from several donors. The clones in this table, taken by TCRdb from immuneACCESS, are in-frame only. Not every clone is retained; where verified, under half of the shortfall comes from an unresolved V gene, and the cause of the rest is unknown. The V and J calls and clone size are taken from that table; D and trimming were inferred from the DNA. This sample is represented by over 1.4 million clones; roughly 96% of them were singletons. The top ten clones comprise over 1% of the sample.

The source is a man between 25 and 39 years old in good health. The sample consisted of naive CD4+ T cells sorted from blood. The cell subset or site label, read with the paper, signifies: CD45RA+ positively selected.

CDR3 region: CASSGDSYEQYF. The nucleotides are TGTGCCAGCAGTGGGGACAGCTACGAGCAGTACTTC. Recombination connected TRBV2 to TRBJ2-7; 7 bases in between match TRBD1. Trimming leaves V shorter by 4 bases and J shorter by 3 bases, with the junction holding 0 bases beyond the gene matches. From cysteine to phenylalanine, the CDR3 is 12 amino acids long. Solely the CDR3 DNA is kept, with 36 bases framed from the first base. Reading the germline V gene gives CDR1 SNHLY and CDR2 FYNNEI.